A selection of T cell receptor beta chains follows, all from one sample in a study of CD8 T cells in ankylosing spondylitis. MiXCR was run by TCRdb on the 5' RACE reads, yielding one entry per CDR3 protein. The data show roughly 440,000 distinct CDR3 sequences, about 15% seen once. Sequencing was performed on blood, either unsorted or a sorted T cell fraction (not recorded which). Receptors were obtained from a male donor with ankylosing spondylitis. Each CDR3 is given with its conserved first and last residue. The D gene is left open where the match is weak. Clone size, where shown, is once, few, many, or a class for clones that have expanded.

>TRBV5-1|.|TRBJ1-4|.
CASSPNTGGPNEKLFF
TGCGCCAGCAGCCCTAATACTGGGGGACCGAATGAAAAACTGTTTTTT
>TRBV29-1|.|TRBJ2-2|few
CSVGGPTYQNTGELFF
TGCAGCGTTGGGGGCCCTACCTATCAGAACACCGGGGAGCTGTTTTTT
>TRBV12-3/TRBV12-4|TRBD2|TRBJ2-3|.
CASRPLAGPGDTQYF
TGTGCCAGCAGACCCCTAGCGGGCCCGGGGGATACGCAGTATTTT
>TRBV4-1|TRBD2|TRBJ2-1|.
CASSRLGGTKYNEQFF
TGCGCCAGCTCGAGGCTCGGGGGGACCAAATACAATGAGCAGTTCTTC
>TRBV7-9|.|TRBJ2-2|.
CASSPTENGELFF
TGTGCCAGCAGCCCCACGGAGAACGGGGAGCTGTTTTTT
>TRBV7-9|TRBD1|TRBJ1-5|.
CASSSGTGGQPQHF
TGTGCCAGCAGCTCTGGGACAGGCGGTCAGCCCCAGCATTTT
>TRBV2|TRBD2|TRBJ2-7|few
CASTPGLAGAQQYF
TGTGCCAGCACCCCGGGACTAGCGGGGGCCCAGCAGTACTTC
>TRBV7-2|TRBD1|TRBJ2-7|many
CASSSRQGVTYEQYF
TGTGCCAGCAGCTCCCGACAGGGGGTAACCTACGAGCAGTACTTC
>TRBV20-1|.|TRBJ1-2|.
CSARDPGTTGRNYGYTF
TGCAGTGCTAGAGACCCCGGGACGACTGGACGTAACTATGGCTACACCTTC
>TRBV19|TRBD1|TRBJ2-1|.
CASSRDRGIHEQFF
TGTGCCAGTAGTAGGGACAGGGGGATCCATGAGCAGTTCTTC
>TRBV7-8|.|TRBJ2-3|.
CASSFQMGKSTDTQYF
TGTGCCAGCAGCTTTCAGATGGGGAAAAGCACAGATACGCAGTATTTT
>TRBV12-3/TRBV12-4|.|TRBJ2-1|few
CASSKQGPYSYNEQFF
TGTGCCAGCAGTAAACAGGGACCCTATTCTTACAATGAGCAGTTCTTC
>TRBV6-2/TRBV6-3|.|TRBJ2-7|.
CASSNDGQGPLYEQYF
TGTGCCAGCAGTAACGATGGTCAGGGGCCCCTCTACGAGCAGTACTTC
>TRBV5-1|.|TRBJ1-1|many
CASSSRWNTEAFF
TGCGCCAGCAGCAGTCGTTGGAACACTGAAGCTTTCTTT
>TRBV2|TRBD1|TRBJ2-5|few
CASSWDRGVETQYF
TGTGCCAGCAGCTGGGACAGGGGGGTAGAGACCCAGTACTTC
>TRBV30|TRBD1|TRBJ1-2|few
CAWMDRGEYGYTF
TGTGCCTGGATGGACAGGGGAGAGTATGGCTACACCTTC
>TRBV12-3/TRBV12-4|TRBD2|TRBJ2-3|many
CASSPRTSGTDTQYF
TGTGCCAGCAGTCCCCGGACTAGCGGAACAGATACGCAGTATTTT
>TRBV15|.|TRBJ2-2|few
CATSRGKGGTTGELFF
TGTGCCACCAGCAGAGGCAAGGGGGGTACCACCGGGGAGCTGTTTTTT
>TRBV5-1|TRBD1|TRBJ1-1|.
CASRGDSTSGEAFF
TGCGCCAGCAGAGGGGACAGCACTTCTGGAGAGGCTTTCTTT
>TRBV7-3|TRBD2|TRBJ2-3|.
CASSTLAGRIPDTQYF
TGTGCCAGCAGCACTCTAGCGGGTCGGATCCCAGATACGCAGTATTTT
>TRBV3-1|.|TRBJ2-7|few
CASSQLRRFYEQYF
TGTGCCAGCAGCCAATTACGGCGGTTCTACGAGCAGTACTTC
>TRBV6-5|.|TRBJ2-4|few
CASSYSMGRAKNIQYF
TGTGCCAGCAGTTACTCGATGGGACGAGCCAAAAACATTCAGTACTTC
>TRBV24-1|TRBD1|TRBJ1-5|few
CATSAGTGSNQPQHF
TGTGCCACCAGCGCCGGGACAGGCTCCAATCAGCCCCAGCATTTT
>TRBV4-2|.|TRBJ2-1|.
CASSQGGPSSYNEQFF
TGTGCCAGCAGCCAAGGGGGACCGAGCTCCTACAATGAGCAGTTCTTC
>TRBV7-2|.|TRBJ2-1|few
CASIGSHGSYNEQFF
TGTGCCAGCATTGGGTCCCACGGGTCCTACAATGAGCAGTTCTTC
>TRBV6-1|.|TRBJ1-4|few
CATTRGGSNEKLFF
TGTGCCACCACAAGAGGCGGATCCAATGAAAAACTGTTTTTT
>TRBV20-1|.|TRBJ2-4|.
CSAVGDDSKNIQYF
TGCAGTGCCGTGGGGGACGACAGCAAAAACATTCAGTACTTC
>TRBV4-2|.|TRBJ1-1|few
CASSPWTENTEAFF
TGTGCCAGCAGCCCCTGGACGGAGAACACTGAAGCTTTCTTT
>TRBV7-2|TRBD2|TRBJ2-7|many
CASSLTGGTSGSYEQYF
TGTGCCAGCAGCTTAACGGGGGGGACTAGCGGGTCCTACGAGCAGTACTTC
>TRBV24-1|.|TRBJ2-3|.
CATSDPNSGRGAYF
TGTGCCACCAGTGATCCGAACTCGGGACGGGGTGCGTATTTT
>TRBV15|.|TRBJ1-6|.
CATSRTGTGVSPLHF
TGTGCCACCAGCAGAACAGGGACCGGGGTTTCACCCCTCCACTTT
>TRBV12-3/TRBV12-4|.|TRBJ2-1|.
CASSIVLDHHHPFF
TGTGCCAGCAGTATCGTCCTGGACCATCATCACCCGTTCTTC
>TRBV24-1|.|TRBJ2-7|many
CATSRGGSFVEQYF
TGTGCCACCTCTAGGGGGGGGAGCTTCGTCGAGCAGTACTTC
>TRBV7-9|.|TRBJ2-1|few
CASSLIQLYNEQFF
TGTGCCAGCAGCTTAATCCAGCTTTACAATGAGCAGTTCTTC
>TRBV15|TRBD1|TRBJ1-5|few
CATSRGAGGYQPQHF
TGTGCCACCAGCAGAGGTGCAGGGGGCTATCAGCCCCAGCATTTT
>TRBV12-3/TRBV12-4|TRBD1|TRBJ1-4|few
CASSSDRGREEKLFF
TGTGCCAGCAGTTCAGACAGGGGACGGGAGGAAAAACTGTTTTTT
>TRBV3-1|.|TRBJ1-4|.
CASSQKQGSEKLFF
TGTGCCAGCAGCCAAAAACAGGGAAGTGAAAAACTGTTTTTT
>TRBV30|.|TRBJ1-1|few
CAWNRQDTEAFF
TGTGCCTGGAACCGACAGGACACTGAAGCTTTCTTT
>TRBV16|.|TRBJ1-1|many
CASSQPLNTEAFF
TGTGCCAGCAGCCAACCATTGAACACTGAAGCTTTCTTT
>TRBV6-5|TRBD1|TRBJ2-2|.
CASSYSRQGPGELFF
TGTGCCAGCAGTTACTCTCGACAGGGCCCCGGGGAGCTGTTTTTT
>TRBV7-8|TRBD1|TRBJ2-7|.
CASSLRGQAPYEQYF
TGTGCCAGCAGCTTACGGGGACAGGCGCCTTACGAGCAGTACTTC
>TRBV5-1|.|TRBJ2-7|.
CASSFSPPPGVYEQYF
TGCGCCAGCAGCTTTTCCCCCCCCCCAGGGGTCTACGAGCAGTACTTC
>TRBV7-9|.|TRBJ2-3|few
CASSWQSTDTQYF
TGTGCCAGCAGCTGGCAGAGCACAGATACGCAGTATTTT
>TRBV9|TRBD2|TRBJ2-1|.
CASSVAGGGWNEQFF
TGTGCCAGCAGCGTAGCTGGGGGAGGGTGGAATGAGCAGTTCTTC
>TRBV7-9|TRBD2|TRBJ2-1|few
CASSPRVAGGNEQFF
TGTGCCAGCAGCCCCCGGGTAGCGGGGGGCAATGAGCAGTTCTTC
>TRBV5-1|.|TRBJ2-3|few
CASSITGDRGTQYF
TGCGCCAGCAGCATTACGGGGGACCGGGGTACGCAGTATTTT
>TRBV6-2/TRBV6-3|TRBD2|TRBJ2-3|.
CASSYDLRSSGGYSTDTQYF
TGTGCCAGCAGTTACGACCTCCGATCTAGCGGAGGTTATAGCACAGATACGCAGTATTTT
>TRBV11-2|TRBD2|TRBJ2-2|.
CASSLGTSGGPGELFF
TGTGCCAGCAGCTTGGGGACTAGCGGGGGCCCCGGGGAGCTGTTTTTT
>TRBV12-3/TRBV12-4|TRBD1|TRBJ2-2|.
CASKRDRTTSGELFF
TGTGCCAGCAAAAGGGACAGGACTACTTCTGGGGAGCTGTTTTTT
>TRBV5-1|TRBD2|TRBJ2-1|few
CASSLMVSSGSSEQFF
TGCGCCAGCAGCTTGATGGTGTCTAGCGGGAGCTCAGAGCAGTTCTTC
>TRBV29-1|TRBD1|TRBJ2-7|many
CSAVWDRGYEQYF
TGCAGCGCAGTCTGGGACAGGGGTTACGAGCAGTACTTC
>TRBV10-3|.|TRBJ1-2|many
CAISEEGTYGYTF
TGTGCCATCAGTGAGGAGGGGACCTATGGCTACACCTTC
>TRBV12-3/TRBV12-4|.|TRBJ2-4|few
CASSPPRGVGLAKNIQYF
TGTGCCAGCAGTCCCCCGAGGGGGGTAGGGCTAGCCAAAAACATTCAGTACTTC